A selection of T cell receptor beta chains follows, all from one sample in a study of T cell responses to AZD1222 COVID-19 vaccine. This table comes from immunoSEQ multiplex PCR, and its TCRdb copy is limited to in-frame clones, with some not included. The sample yields 120,000 or so clones, approximately 90% seen once. The material was peripheral blood, obtained on day 0 of AZD1222 vaccination. The receptors were sampled from an adult in good health. Both conserved end residues are part of each CDR3. D genes are given only for firm matches. Size values are once, few and many counts, or a class for expanded clones, and some rows have none.

TRBJ2-5 | - | - | TRBV19 | TGTGCCAGCGCGCCCTCTATAGAGGAGACCCAGTACTTC | CASAPSIEETQYF
TRBJ2-5 | - | - | TRBV9 | TGTGCCAGCAGCGTAGGTTCTCTAGAGACCCAGTACTTC | CASSVGSLETQYF
TRBJ2-3 | TRBD1 | - | TRBV18 | TGTGCCAGCTCACCGACAGGGGCAGATACGCAGTATTTT | CASSPTGADTQYF
TRBJ2-1 | - | - | TRBV6-5 | TGTGCCAGCAGTTACAATTACAATGAGCAGTTCTTC | CASSYNYNEQFF
TRBJ2-7 | TRBD2 | - | TRBV7-2 | TGTGCCAGCAGCCCAGCGGGAGCAACCTACGAGCAGTACTTC | CASSPAGATYEQYF
TRBJ1-2 | - | once | TRBV4-3 | TGCGCCAGCAGCCAAGACAGGGATTTCTATGGCTACACCTTC | CASSQDRDFYGYTF
TRBJ1-2 | TRBD1 | - | TRBV5-8 | TGTGCCAGCAGCTTGGATACAGGGGGAGCTAACTATGGCTACACCTTC | CASSLDTGGANYGYTF
TRBJ2-5 | - | - | TRBV3-1/TRBV3-2 | TGTGCCAGCAGCCACCTCTCCGCTAGCGATTTCGAGACCCAGTACTTC | CASSHLSASDFETQYF
TRBJ2-3 | - | once | TRBV9 | TGTGCCAGCACCTTCTTAGGGGCAGATACGCAGTATTTT | CASTFLGADTQYF
TRBJ1-1 | - | - | TRBV6-4 | TGTGCCAGCAGTCAGGAACAGGGCGGTGAAGCTTTCTTT | CASSQEQGGEAFF
TRBJ1-3 | - | few | TRBV7-6 | TGTGCCAGCAGCTTAATGGCAGCGGACAGCTCTGGAAACACCATATATTTT | CASSLMAADSSGNTIYF